This entry describes one T cell receptor (beta chain). These data originate in a study of blood T cell repertoires in COVID-19. Overall study: Sites in the United States, Italy and Spain provided acute and convalescent COVID-19 samples. PBMCs, B-cell-depleted T cells, or T cells were the source of the cDNA or gDNA that made up the material.

Clones were read by immunoSEQ multiplex PCR, and TCRdb kept only the in-frame ones, dropping some. The sample yields some 180,000 clones, 80% to 95% seen once. Trimming removed 4 bases from V and 7 bases from J, with 14 bases in between. Germline V gene sequence: CDR1 LGHNA, CDR2 YSLEER. CDR3 length equals 14 residues. This clonotype was sampled from a man aged 45 to 65 with acute or convalescent COVID-19. The sequenced sample was peripheral blood. The chain joins TRBV4-3 to TRBJ2-1; D might be TRBD1 (5 bases). In DNA form, the CDR3 reads TGCGCCAGCAGCCTTTCTAGGGGCCAAAATGAGCAGTTCTTC. Protein product: CASSLSRGQNEQFF.